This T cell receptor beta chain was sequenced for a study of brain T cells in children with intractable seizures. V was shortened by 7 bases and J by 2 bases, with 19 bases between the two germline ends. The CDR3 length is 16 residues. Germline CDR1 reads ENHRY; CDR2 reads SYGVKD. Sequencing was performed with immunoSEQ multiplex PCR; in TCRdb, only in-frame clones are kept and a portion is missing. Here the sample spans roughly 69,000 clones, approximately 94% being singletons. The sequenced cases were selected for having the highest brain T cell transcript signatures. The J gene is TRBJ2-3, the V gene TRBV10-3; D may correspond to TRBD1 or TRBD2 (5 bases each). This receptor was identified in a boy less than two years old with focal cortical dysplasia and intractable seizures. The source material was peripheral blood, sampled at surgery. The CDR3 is CAIMGRDRGDTDTQYF. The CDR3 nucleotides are TGTGCCATCATGGGCAGGGATCGGGGTGACACAGATACGCAGTATTTT.